The clone carrying this TCR beta chain was seen many times. MiXCR, applied by TCRdb to the multiplex PCR reads, yields one record per CDR3 protein. The repertoire consists of more than 80,000 distinct CDR3 sequences, with more than 30% occurring once and the leading ten covering approximately 6%. Trimming stripped 0 bases from V and 6 bases from J, with 14 bases between. The CDR3 is 14 amino acids. Germline CDR1 is DFQATT and CDR2 is SNEGSKA (reference sequence). This entry comes from a study of breast tumors, draining lymph nodes, adjacent tissues. Samples came from axillary lymph nodes draining the breast cancer.

The chain employs TRBV20-1 and TRBJ1-2, with D perhaps TRBD1 (5 bases). The specimen sequenced was axillary lymph node tissue. The source of this sequence is a female donor with breast cancer. Some clones in this sample may be carry-over from other donors' samples. DNA of the CDR3: TGCAGTGCTAGAGAGGGGGGGGGAACGGATGGCTACACCTTC. It yields the protein CSAREGGGTDGYTF.